This TCR beta chain was profiled in a study of tumor-infiltrating lymphocytes in primary liver carcinoma. On the study more broadly: Surgical resection was used to treat these primary liver carcinoma patients. The patient group consisted of men and women aged 30 to 69 years.

With respect to this clonotype: The target antigen is unknown. The junction and the germline gene differ at one end; a read error may be behind it.

Unsorted whole blood yielded blood RNA, and germline DNA was extracted as well. Those patients suffered from chronic HBV infection and were treatment-naive. Study-wide results and caveats: Compared with blood, tumor repertoires held significantly more in their top 250 clones.

TCR beta cDNA came from roughly 0.45 ug total RNA, primed with a constant-region primer. Three rounds of nested multiplex PCR with slightly modified ARM-PCR produced TCR beta libraries. The first two PCR rounds used TRBV1-TRBV30 forward primers with a C-beta reverse primer, nine to ten cycles each. MiXCR, applied by TCRdb to the multiplex PCR reads, yields one record per CDR3 protein. The sample yields 310,000 or so distinct CDR3 sequences, 58% seen once. CDR1 is MGHRA and CDR2 is YSYEKL in the germline V gene. There are 15 residues in the CDR3. Sequenced: peripheral blood. The source of this sequence is a woman in her 30s with primary liver carcinoma and hepatitis B virus infection. The chain employs TRBV4-1 and TRBJ2-3, with D tentatively TRBD2 (5 bases). The CDR3: CASGQEPRFSDTQYF. CDR3 DNA: TGTGCCAGCGGCCAAGAACCCAGGTTTTCAGATACGCAGTATTTT.